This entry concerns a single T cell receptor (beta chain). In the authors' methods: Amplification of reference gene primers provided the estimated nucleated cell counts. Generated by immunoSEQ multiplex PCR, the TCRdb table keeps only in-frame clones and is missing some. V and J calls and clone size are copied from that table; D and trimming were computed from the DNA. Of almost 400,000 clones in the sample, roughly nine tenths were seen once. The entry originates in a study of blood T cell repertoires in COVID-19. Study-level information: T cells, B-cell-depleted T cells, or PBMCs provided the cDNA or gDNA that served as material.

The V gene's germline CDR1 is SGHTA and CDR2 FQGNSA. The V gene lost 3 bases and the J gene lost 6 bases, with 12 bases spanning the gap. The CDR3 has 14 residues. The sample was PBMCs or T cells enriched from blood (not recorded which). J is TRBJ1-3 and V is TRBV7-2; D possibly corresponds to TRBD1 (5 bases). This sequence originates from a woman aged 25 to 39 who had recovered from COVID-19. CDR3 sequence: CASSLTEWENTIYF. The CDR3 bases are TGTGCCAGCAGCTTGACAGAATGGGAAAACACCATATATTTT.